This entry lists 20 T cell receptor beta chains sequenced from one sample in a study of CD8 T cells in Susac syndrome. Random hexamers primed reverse transcription of about 0.5 to 1 ug RNA. TCRdb re-analysed the immunoSEQ multiplex PCR reads in MiXCR, keeping a single row per CDR3 protein. The repertoire includes under 300,000 distinct CDR3 sequences, 95% to 97% of them detected once, and approximately 0.1% sits in the top ten. The sequenced sample was CD4+ T cells from PBMCs. All receptors derive from a human donor with Susac syndrome.

The chain uses TRBV4-1 and TRBJ2-7, with 7 bases identical to TRBD1. Germline lookup yields CDR1 MGHRA and CDR2 YSYEKL. CDR3 length: 14 residues. V was pared by 5 bases and J by 3 bases, with 7 bases of the junction left unmatched. The CDR3: CASSRPGQHYEQYF. In nucleotides, the CDR3 is TGCGCCAGCAGCAGACCGGGACAGCACTACGAGCAGTACTTC.

The gene calls are TRBV4-1 and TRBJ1-2, with no clear D. The CDR3 is 13 residues long. Per germline, CDR1 MGHRA and CDR2 YSYEKL. V was clipped by 0 bases and J by 7 bases, with 9 bases between them. The CDR3 DNA follows: TGCGCCAGCAGCCAAGATGGGTGGGTTGGCTACACCTTC. It translates to CASSQDGWVGYTF.

Only one count was recorded for this clonotype. The chain recombines TRBV29-1 with TRBJ2-5; D is possibly TRBD1 (6 bases). Germline V CDR1 and CDR2: SQVTM, ANQGSEA. The CDR3 consists of 13 residues. CDR3 residues: CSSLLRGQETQYF. The CDR3 region has the DNA TGCAGTTCCTTACTCAGGGGTCAAGAGACCCAGTACTTC.

The chain is built from TRBV9 and TRBJ2-7, with D possibly TRBD2 on 7 matching bases. Trimming removed 7 bases at V and 7 bases at J, with 21 bases between. In germline, CDR1 is SGDLS, CDR2 YYNGEE. There are 14 residues in the CDR3. CDR3 protein: CASSTVGGAGEQYF. The CDR3 region has the DNA TGTGCCAGCTCAACGGTTGGGGGGGCGGGGGAGCAGTACTTC.

The chain links TRBV5-1 to TRBJ2-2, with D unclear. The CDR3 is 15 residues long. CDR1 is SGHRS and CDR2 is YFSETQ in the germline V gene. Between the trimmed V and J ends, which lost 3 bases and 0 bases, there was a span of 9 bases. The CDR3 coding sequence is TGCGCCAGCAGCTCGAGGACCACGAACACCGGGGAGCTGTTTTTT. Residues: CASSSRTTNTGELFF.

This chain joins TRBV28 and TRBJ1-1; 7 bases map to TRBD1. The CDR3 spans 16 residues. Germline V gives CDR1 MDHEN, CDR2 SYDVKM. V trimming: 5 bases; J trimming: 5 bases; junction bases outside the gene matches: 14. The CDR3 bases are TGTGCCAGCAGTCCCGGGACAGCCCAAGATCGGACTGAAGCTTTCTTT. Its translation is CASSPGTAQDRTEAFF.

This clonotype was recorded once. The V gene is TRBV2, the J gene TRBJ2-5; possible D gene TRBD1, 6 bases. CDR3 length equals 13 residues. The V end was cut by 5 bases, the J end by 5 bases, with 12 bases between. Germline V gene data show CDR1 as SNHLY and CDR2 as FYNNEI. CDR3 residues: CASSQGNGETQYF. The CDR3 coding sequence is TGTGCCAGCAGTCAGGGGAATGGGGAGACCCAGTACTTC.

J is TRBJ2-2 and V is TRBV29-1; D ambiguous. The CDR3 has 12 amino acids. Germline V gene data show CDR1 as SQVTM and CDR2 as ANQGSEA. With 7 bases removed from V and 5 bases from J, the gap between germline ends came to 11 bases. CDR3 nucleotide sequence: TGCAGCGCACGAGAGGAAACCGGGGAGCTGTTTTTT. This gives the protein CSAREETGELFF.

This rearrangement joins TRBV9 to TRBJ2-7, with 7 bases lining up with TRBD2. Trimming at V came to 0 bases and at J to 5 bases, leaving 11 bases not matched to a gene. The CDR3 length is 16 residues. Germline V lookup: CDR1 SGDLS, CDR2 YYNGEE. The CDR3 bases are TGTGCCAGCAGCGTAGCTACGGGACTACCCACCAACGAGCAGTACTTC. Residues: CASSVATGLPTNEQYF. Full variable domain (rest looked up from reference TRBV9 and TRBJ2-7): DSGVTQTPKHLITATGQRVTLRCSPRSGDLSVYWYQQSLDQGLQFLIQYYNGEERAKGNILERFSAQQFPDLHSELNLSSLELGDSALYFCASSVATGLPTNEQYFGPGTRLTVT.

V gene TRBV30 combines with J gene TRBJ1-1, with TRBD1 as a possible D gene (5 bases). The CDR3 is 12 amino acids. Germline V gives CDR1 GTSNPN, CDR2 SVGIG (reference sequence). V was cut by 4 bases and J by 6 bases, with 12 bases left in between. In DNA, the CDR3 is TGTGCCTGGAACCGGGGCGAAGCTGAAGCTTTCTTT. It is translated as CAWNRGEAEAFF.

The chain carries TRBV3-1 and TRBJ1-5; D call uncertain. Germline assignment: CDR1 LGHDT and CDR2 YNNKEL (reference sequence). This CDR3 has 12 residues. V shed 1 base and J shed 3 bases, with 1 base lying between them. DNA of the CDR3: TGTGCCAGCAGCCAAGTCAATCAGCCCCAGCATTTT. Translating gives CASSQVNQPQHF.

This clonotype was recorded once. The V and J genes are TRBV25-1 and TRBJ1-2; perhaps TRBD1 as D (6 bases). Germline V gene sequence: CDR1 MGHDK, CDR2 SYGVNS. Trimming took 4 bases from V and 2 from J, leaving 11 bases between them. The CDR3 spans 14 residues. The CDR3 nucleotides are TGTGCCAGCAGTGCCAGGGGTCTCAACTATGGCTACACCTTC. Protein sequence: CASSARGLNYGYTF.

The chain couples TRBV20-1 to TRBJ2-1, with 12 positions matching TRBD2. The J segment lost 10 bases and the V segment lost 5 bases, leaving 15 bases of the junction unmatched. In germline, CDR1 is DFQATT, CDR2 SNEGSKA (reference sequence). The CDR3 sequence is 16 residues long. This CDR3 reads CSAPPFLLAGGGEQFF. DNA of the CDR3: TGCAGTGCTCCGCCATTCTTACTAGCGGGAGGAGGAGAGCAGTTCTTC.

This rearrangement joins TRBV19 to TRBJ1-2, with TRBD1 matching 7 bases. This CDR3 is built from 14 residues. V shed 6 bases, J shed 8 bases, and the junction held 12 bases outside the gene matches. Per germline, CDR1 LNHDA and CDR2 SQIVND (reference sequence). CDR3: CASSNNRDRRGYTF. CDR3 nucleotide sequence: TGTGCCAGTAGCAATAACCGGGACAGAAGAGGCTACACCTTC. The variable domain in full, with the rest retrieved from reference TRBV19 and TRBJ1-2, is DGGITQSPKYLFRKEGQNVTLSCEQNLNHDAMYWYRQDPGQGLRLIYYSQIVNDFQKGDIAEGYSVSREKKESFPLTVTSAQKNPTAFYLCASSNNRDRRGYTFGSGTRLTVV.

The genes are TRBV30 and TRBJ2-1; possibly TRBD2 for D (6 bases). V gave up 0 bases and J gave up 7 bases, with 16 bases separating them. Per the germline V gene, CDR1 is GTSNPN and CDR2 is SVGIG (reference sequence). The CDR3 extends over 15 amino acids. The CDR3 loop is CAWSVFRGKENEQFF. The DNA of the CDR3 is TGTGCCTGGAGTGTATTTCGCGGGAAAGAGAATGAGCAGTTCTTC.

V and J are TRBV4-1 and TRBJ2-5; D is unclear. The CDR3 spans 15 residues. In germline, CDR1 is MGHRA, CDR2 YSYEKL. V gave up 0 bases and J gave up 1 base, with 9 bases separating them. CDR3 residues: CASSQEPTPQETQYF. The DNA of the CDR3 is TGCGCCAGCAGCCAAGAGCCAACTCCCCAAGAGACCCAGTACTTC.

CDR3 in DNA: TGTGCCAGCAGCGTAGATATAGCGGGAGGATTTTGGACCGGGGAGCTGTTTTTT. Translation gives CASSVDIAGGFWTGELFF. V is TRBV9 and J is TRBJ2-2; 10 bases are shared with TRBD2. The length of the CDR3 is 18 residues. From germline, CDR1 is SGDLS and CDR2 YYNGEE. V shed 0 bases and J 5 bases; nucleotides not matched to a gene: 10. Looking up the rest from reference TRBV9 and TRBJ2-2 gives the full variable domain: DSGVTQTPKHLITATGQRVTLRCSPRSGDLSVYWYQQSLDQGLQFLIQYYNGEERAKGNILERFSAQQFPDLHSELNLSSLELGDSALYFCASSVDIAGGFWTGELFFGEGSRLTVL.

The chain is built from TRBV25-1 and TRBJ2-5; tentatively, D is TRBD2 (6 bases). Germline-derived CDR1 and CDR2 are MGHDK and SYGVNS. There are 16 residues in the CDR3. V was clipped by 3 bases and J by 5 bases, with 19 bases between them. The CDR3 is CASSDTGGRRVETQYF. The CDR3 nucleotides are TGTGCCAGCAGTGATACCGGAGGGCGGCGGGTGGAGACCCAGTACTTC.

V gene TRBV20-1 combines with J gene TRBJ2-1, with 7 bases identical to TRBD2. The CDR3 runs 14 residues. V dropped 5 bases and J dropped 3; count of bases not matched to a gene: 7. Per the germline V gene, CDR1 is DFQATT and CDR2 is SNEGSKA (reference sequence). The CDR3 region is CSAATAGLYNEQFF. The CDR3 DNA reads as TGCAGTGCTGCCACAGCGGGACTCTACAATGAGCAGTTCTTC.

The chain recombines TRBV4-2 with TRBJ2-3; D is ambiguous. CDR3 length: 16 amino acids. Germline values: CDR1 LGHNA, CDR2 YNFKEQ. Trimming shortened V by 4 bases and J by 2 bases, and 16 bases separated the two germline ends. The CDR3 here is CASSPVSRLTTDTQYF. The CDR3 nucleotides are TGTGCCAGCAGCCCGGTCAGCCGTCTCACCACAGATACGCAGTATTTT.